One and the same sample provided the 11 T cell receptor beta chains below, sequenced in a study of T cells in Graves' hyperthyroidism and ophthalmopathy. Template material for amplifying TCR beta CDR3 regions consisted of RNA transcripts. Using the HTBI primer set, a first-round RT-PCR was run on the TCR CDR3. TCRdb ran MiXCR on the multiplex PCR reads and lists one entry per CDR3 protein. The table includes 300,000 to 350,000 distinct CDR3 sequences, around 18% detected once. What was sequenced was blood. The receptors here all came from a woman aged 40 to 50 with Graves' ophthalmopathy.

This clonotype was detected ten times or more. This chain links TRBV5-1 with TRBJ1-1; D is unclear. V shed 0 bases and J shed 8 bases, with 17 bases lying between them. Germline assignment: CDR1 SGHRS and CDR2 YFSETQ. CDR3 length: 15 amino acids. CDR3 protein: CASSLEGPGLIEAFF. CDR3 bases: TGCGCCAGCAGCTTGGAGGGCCCAGGACTGATAGAAGCTTTCTTT.

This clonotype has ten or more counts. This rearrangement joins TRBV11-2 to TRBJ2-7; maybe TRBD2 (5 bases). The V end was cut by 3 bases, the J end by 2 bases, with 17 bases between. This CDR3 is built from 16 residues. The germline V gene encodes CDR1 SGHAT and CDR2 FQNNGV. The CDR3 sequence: CASSFDSSTSPYEQYF. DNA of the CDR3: TGTGCCAGCAGCTTCGACTCTAGCACGAGTCCCTACGAGCAGTACTTC.

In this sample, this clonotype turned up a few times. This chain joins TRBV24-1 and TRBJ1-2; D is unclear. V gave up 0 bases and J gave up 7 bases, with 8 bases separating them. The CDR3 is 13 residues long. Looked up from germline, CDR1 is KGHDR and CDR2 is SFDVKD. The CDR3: CATSDLYGSGYTF. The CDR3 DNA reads TGTGCCACCAGTGATTTGTACGGGAGTGGCTACACCTTC.

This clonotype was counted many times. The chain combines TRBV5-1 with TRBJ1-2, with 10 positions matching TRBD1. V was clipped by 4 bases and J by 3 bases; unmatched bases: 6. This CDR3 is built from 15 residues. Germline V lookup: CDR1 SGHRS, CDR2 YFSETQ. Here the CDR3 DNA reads TGCGCCAGCAGCGCCAGGGACAGGGGATACTATGGCTACACCTTC. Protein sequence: CASSARDRGYYGYTF.

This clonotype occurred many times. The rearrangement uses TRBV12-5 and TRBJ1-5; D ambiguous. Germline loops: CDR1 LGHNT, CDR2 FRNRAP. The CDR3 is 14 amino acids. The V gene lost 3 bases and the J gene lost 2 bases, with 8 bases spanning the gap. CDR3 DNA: TGTGCTAGTGGTTTTGGGCCAGGCAATCAGCCCCAGCATTTT. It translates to CASGFGPGNQPQHF. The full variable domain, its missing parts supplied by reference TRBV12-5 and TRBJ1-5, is DARVTQTPRHKVTEMGQEVTMRCQPILGHNTVFWYRQTMMQGLELLAYFRNRAPLDDSGMPKDRFSAEMPDATLATLKIQPSEPRDSAVYFCASGFGPGNQPQHFGDGTRLSIL.

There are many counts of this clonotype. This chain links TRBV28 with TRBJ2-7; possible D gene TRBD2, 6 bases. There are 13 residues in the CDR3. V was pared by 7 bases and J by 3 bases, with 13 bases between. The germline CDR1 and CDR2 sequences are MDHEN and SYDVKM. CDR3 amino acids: CASTPGSGYEQYF. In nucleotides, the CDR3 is TGTGCCAGCACCCCCGGGAGCGGCTACGAGCAGTACTTC.

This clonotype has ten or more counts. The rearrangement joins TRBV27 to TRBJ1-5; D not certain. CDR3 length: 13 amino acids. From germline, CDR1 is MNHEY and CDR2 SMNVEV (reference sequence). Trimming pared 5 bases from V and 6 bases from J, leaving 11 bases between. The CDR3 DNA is TGTGCCAGCAGTCTCCGACGGCCTCAGCCCCAGCATTTT. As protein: CASSLRRPQPQHF.

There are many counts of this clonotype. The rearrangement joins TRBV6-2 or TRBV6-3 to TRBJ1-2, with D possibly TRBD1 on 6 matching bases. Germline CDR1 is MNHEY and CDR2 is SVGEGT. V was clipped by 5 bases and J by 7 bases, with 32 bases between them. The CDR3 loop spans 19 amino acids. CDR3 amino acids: CASSSLSTGTNIGAGGYTF. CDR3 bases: TGTGCCAGCAGTAGCCTATCAACCGGGACAAACATAGGGGCGGGTGGCTACACCTTC.

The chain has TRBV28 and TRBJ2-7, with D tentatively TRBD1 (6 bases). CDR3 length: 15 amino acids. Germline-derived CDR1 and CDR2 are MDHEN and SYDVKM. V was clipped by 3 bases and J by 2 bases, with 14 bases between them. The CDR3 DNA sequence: TGTGCCAGCAGTTTTGGGGGCGTGAGGGCCTACGAGCAGTACTTC. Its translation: CASSFGGVRAYEQYF.

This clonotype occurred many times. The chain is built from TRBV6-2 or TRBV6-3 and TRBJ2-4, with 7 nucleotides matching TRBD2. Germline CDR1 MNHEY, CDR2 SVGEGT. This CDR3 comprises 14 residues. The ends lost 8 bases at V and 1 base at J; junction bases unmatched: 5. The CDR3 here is CASLRGGAKNIQYF. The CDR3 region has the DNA TGTGCCAGCTTACGGGGAGGGGCCAAAAACATTCAGTACTTC.

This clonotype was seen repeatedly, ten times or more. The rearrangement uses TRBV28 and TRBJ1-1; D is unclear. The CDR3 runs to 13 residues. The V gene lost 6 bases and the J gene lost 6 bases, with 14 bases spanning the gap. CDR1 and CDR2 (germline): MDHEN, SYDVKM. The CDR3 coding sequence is TGTGCCAGCAGACGAACTGGTGGGGCTGAAGCTTTCTTT. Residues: CASRRTGGAEAFF.